This T cell receptor beta chain comes out of a study of cytomegalovirus exposure and HLA in healthy donors. Study results and limitations: Association of 15,000 to 20,000 TCR beta sequences with HLA alleles was found at 0.05 false discovery rate in a later analysis. Rates of TCR association differed by HLA locus in a later analysis, with DRB1 highest and HLA-C lowest. Within an earlier analysis, most TCR beta V segments proved productive either about 90% or about 30% of the time.

About this clone: No antigen is known for it.

Amplification used 60 Vbeta primers and 13 Jbeta primers. Some clones are missing from TCRdb's copy, which holds only in-frame ones; the method was immunoSEQ multiplex PCR. The sample holds approximately 150,000 clones; approximately 80% are singletons and the top ten take approximately 2.4%. Donors were nominally healthy when sampled, though unrecorded immune exposures were likely. The J segment lost 8 bases and the V segment lost 4 bases, leaving 10 bases of the junction unmatched. The CDR3 is 15 residues long. Germline values: CDR1 SGHVS, CDR2 FQNEAQ. The TCR sequence derives from a woman in her thirties or forties in good health and CMV-seropositive. Sequencing was carried out using PBMCs. V usage is TRBV7-8 and J usage is TRBJ2-1, with 8 bases matching TRBD2. The CDR3 loop reads CASSSTAGEYDEQFF. The CDR3 DNA sequence: TGTGCCAGCAGCTCAACAGCGGGAGAATACGATGAGCAGTTCTTC.